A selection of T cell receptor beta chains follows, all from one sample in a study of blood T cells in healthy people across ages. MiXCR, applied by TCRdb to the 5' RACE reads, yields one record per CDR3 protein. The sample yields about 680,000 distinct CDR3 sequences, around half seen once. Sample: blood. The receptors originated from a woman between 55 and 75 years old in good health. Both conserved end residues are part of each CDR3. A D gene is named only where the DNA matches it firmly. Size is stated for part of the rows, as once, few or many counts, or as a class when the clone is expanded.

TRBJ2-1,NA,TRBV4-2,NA,TGTGCCAGCAGCCAAGATGCGGTAACGGGGACCCATTTCTTC,CASSQDAVTGTHFF
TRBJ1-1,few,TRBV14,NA,TGTGCCAGCAGCCAACAGTGGAACACTGAAGCTTTCTTT,CASSQQWNTEAFF
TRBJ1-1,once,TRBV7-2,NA,TGTGCCAGCAGCTCGGACAGCGGGAACACTGAAGCTTTCTTT,CASSSDSGNTEAFF
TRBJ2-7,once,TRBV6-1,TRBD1,TGTGCCAGCAGTGAGGGGACAGGGGTGAACTACGAGCAGTACTTC,CASSEGTGVNYEQYF
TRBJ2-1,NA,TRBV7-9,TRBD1,TGTGCCAGCAGCTCCAGGGACAGGGGGGACGAGCAGTTCTTC,CASSSRDRGDEQFF
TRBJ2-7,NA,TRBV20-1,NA,TGCGTGGTCCCACTACGCGAGCAGTACTTC,CVVPLREQYF
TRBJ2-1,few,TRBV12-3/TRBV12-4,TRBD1,TGTGCCAGCGTCCGGGACAGTTACAATGAGCAGTTCTTC,CASVRDSYNEQFF
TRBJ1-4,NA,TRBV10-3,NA,TGTGCCATCAGTGATCAGGGGACTAATGAAAAACTGTTTTTT,CAISDQGTNEKLFF
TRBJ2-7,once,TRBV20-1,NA,TGCAGTGCTAGGAATGGAGCCTACGAGCAGTACTTC,CSARNGAYEQYF
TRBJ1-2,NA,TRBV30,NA,TGTGCCTGGAGTGTAAACGGTGGTGGCGGCTACACCTTC,CAWSVNGGGGYTF
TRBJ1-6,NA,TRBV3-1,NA,TGTGCCAGCAGCCAAGGGGGCGCAGGTTCCAATTCACCCCTCCACTTT,CASSQGGAGSNSPLHF
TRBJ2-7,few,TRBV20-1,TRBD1,TGCAGTGCTAAAGGACAGGGGAGCTCCTACGAGCAGTACTTC,CSAKGQGSSYEQYF
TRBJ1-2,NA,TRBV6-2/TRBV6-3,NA,TGTGCCAGCAGTTATGGTAGCTATGGCTACACCTTC,CASSYGSYGYTF
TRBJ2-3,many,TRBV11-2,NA,TGTGCCAGCAGCCAACTCGTCGGGAGCACAGATACGCAGTATTTT,CASSQLVGSTDTQYF
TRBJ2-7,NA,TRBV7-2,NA,TGTGCCAGCAGCTGGGGTAGGGACAACAAGCAGTACTTC,CASSWGRDNKQYF
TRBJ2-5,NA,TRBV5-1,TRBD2,TGCGCCAGCATGGGAGGGGCCCAAGAGACCCAGTACTTC,CASMGGAQETQYF
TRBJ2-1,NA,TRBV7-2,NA,TGTGCCAGCAGCAATGGGGGGCCGGCCTACAATGAGCAGTTCTTC,CASSNGGPAYNEQFF
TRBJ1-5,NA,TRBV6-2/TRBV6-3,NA,TGTGCCAGCAGTTACCCGGGGACTTTGACCCAGCATTTT,CASSYPGTLTQHF
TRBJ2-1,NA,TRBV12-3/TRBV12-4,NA,TGTGCCAGCAGTTTAGCGCGGGCAGGGGGAGGCAATGAGCAGTTCTTC,CASSLARAGGGNEQFF
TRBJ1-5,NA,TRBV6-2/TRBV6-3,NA,TGTGCCAGCAGTCGTAAAACTTACAATCAGCCCCAGCATTTT,CASSRKTYNQPQHF
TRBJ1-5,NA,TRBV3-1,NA,TGTGCCAGCAGCCATCGAGAAGATCAGCCCCAGCATTTT,CASSHREDQPQHF
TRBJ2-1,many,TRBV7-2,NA,TGTGCCAGCAGCTTACTCGGGAAAGGGGATGAGCAGTTCTTC,CASSLLGKGDEQFF
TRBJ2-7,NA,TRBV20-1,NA,TGCAGTGCTAGCGGGAGTAACTCCTACGAGCAGTACTTC,CSASGSNSYEQYF
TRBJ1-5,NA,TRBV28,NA,TGTGCCAGCAGTTTAACCATCAATCAGCCCCAGCATTTT,CASSLTINQPQHF
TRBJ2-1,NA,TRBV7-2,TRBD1,TGTGCCAGCAGCGCCGACAGGGCCTACTACAATGAGCAGTTCTTC,CASSADRAYYNEQFF
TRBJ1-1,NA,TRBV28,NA,TGTGCCAGCAGTTTAACAGGTCTCCCCACTGAAGCTTTCTTT,CASSLTGLPTEAFF
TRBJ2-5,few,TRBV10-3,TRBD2,TGTGCCATCAGGCAAGGGCTAGCGGGAGAAGAGACCCAGTACTTC,CAIRQGLAGEETQYF
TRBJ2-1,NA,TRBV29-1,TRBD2,TGCAGCGCCCGACCGGGACTAGCCTACAATGAGCAGTTCTTC,CSARPGLAYNEQFF
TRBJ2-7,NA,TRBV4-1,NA,TGCGCCAGCAGCCAAGATCGATCTATAGAGATCTACGAGCAGTACTTC,CASSQDRSIEIYEQYF
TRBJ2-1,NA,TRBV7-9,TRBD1,TGTGCCAGCAGCCCCCGAGGGACAGGTCTATGGGAGCAGTTCTTC,CASSPRGTGLWEQFF
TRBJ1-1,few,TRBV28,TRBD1,TGTGCCGGAACGGGGGGGACAGGGTCCCCAAACACTGAAGCTTTCTTT,CAGTGGTGSPNTEAFF
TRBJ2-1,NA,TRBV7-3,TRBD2,TGTGCCAGCAGATCCGGGACTAGCGGGAGTGAGCAGTTCTTC,CASRSGTSGSEQFF
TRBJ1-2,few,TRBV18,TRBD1,TGTGCCAGCTCCCGGACAGGGACTTATGGCTACACCTTC,CASSRTGTYGYTF
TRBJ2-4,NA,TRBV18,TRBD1,TGTGCCAGCTCACCCCCCGGACAGGGTCTAAACATTCAGTACTTC,CASSPPGQGLNIQYF
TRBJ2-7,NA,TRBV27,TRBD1,TGTGCCAGCAGTTGGGGACAGGGGGCCCTCGAGCAGTACTTC,CASSWGQGALEQYF
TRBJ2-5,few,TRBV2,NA,TGTGCCAGCAGGGCGGACAGACAAGAGACCCAGTACTTC,CASRADRQETQYF
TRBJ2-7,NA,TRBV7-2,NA,TGTGCCAGCAGCTTAGTAGGGGGGACCGGGACAGACTCCTACGAGCAGTACTTC,CASSLVGGTGTDSYEQYF
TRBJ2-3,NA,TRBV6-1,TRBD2,TGTGCCAGCAGTTTCGCTAGCGGGAACACAGATACGCAGTATTTT,CASSFASGNTDTQYF
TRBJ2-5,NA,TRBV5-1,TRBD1,TGCGCCAGCAGCTTTACCACAGGGGCTGGAGAGACCCAGTACTTC,CASSFTTGAGETQYF
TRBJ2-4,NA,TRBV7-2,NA,TGTGCCAGCAGCCACGGCAGGATCGAGGACATTCAGTACTTC,CASSHGRIEDIQYF
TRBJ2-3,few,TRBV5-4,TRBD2,TGTGCCAGCAGCTTTGTCCGGGAGGGAACAGATACGCAGTATTTT,CASSFVREGTDTQYF
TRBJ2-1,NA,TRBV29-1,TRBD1,TGCAGCGCCTCCAGGAACAGGGGCTACAATGAGCAGTTCTTC,CSASRNRGYNEQFF
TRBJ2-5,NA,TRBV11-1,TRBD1,TGTGCCAGCAGCGGGGTAAGGGGGCTGAAGACCCAGTACTTC,CASSGVRGLKTQYF
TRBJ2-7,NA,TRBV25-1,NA,TGTGCCAGCAGTGAGGGCAACCTTCCCTACGAGCAGTACTTC,CASSEGNLPYEQYF
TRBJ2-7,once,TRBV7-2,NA,TGTGCCAGCAGCTTGGGGGCACCCTCCCTTGGGGGATCCCAGTACTTC,CASSLGAPSLGGSQYF
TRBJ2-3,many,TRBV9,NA,TGTGCCAGCAGTAGAGAAGATACGCAGTATTTT,CASSREDTQYF
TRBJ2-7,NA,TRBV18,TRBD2,TGTGCCAGCTCACCCGGACTAGCGGGAAATGCCGAGCAGTACTTC,CASSPGLAGNAEQYF
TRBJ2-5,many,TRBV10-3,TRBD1,TGTGCCATCAAGGGGACAGAAGAGACCCAGTACTTC,CAIKGTEETQYF
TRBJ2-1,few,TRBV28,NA,TGTGCCAGCAGTTTAATACAGAGCTCCTACAATGAGCAGTTCTTC,CASSLIQSSYNEQFF
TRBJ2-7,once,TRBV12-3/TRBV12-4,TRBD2,TGTGCCAGCAGTCCAAGCGGGAGCGTCTACGAGCAGTACTTC,CASSPSGSVYEQYF
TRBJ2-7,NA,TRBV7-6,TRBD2,TGTGCCAGCAGCCCGACCTCTTTAACTAGCGCAAACTCCTACGAGCAGTACTTC,CASSPTSLTSANSYEQYF